This entry concerns a single T cell receptor beta chain. Its antigen is undetermined. The data were taken from a study of T cell repertoires in cytomegalovirus infection. Study in general: Selection of CMV epitopes for the study included recently identified HLA-C-restricted and well-studied HLA-B-restricted ones. CMV infection plus the matching HLA type was flagged by public TCR beta signatures. Notes on the study in general: The ex vivo response was dominated by HLA-C-restricted CMV-specific TCR beta clonotypes.

Via MiXCR, TCRdb re-called the reads, giving one row per CDR3 protein. This table has approximately 730,000 distinct CDR3 sequences, roughly 33% appearing once. The CDR3 length is 12 residues. The V gene end was trimmed by 4 bases and the J gene end by 14 bases; junction bases not matched to a gene: 9. Germline values: CDR1 SNHLY, CDR2 FYNNEI. This chain connects TRBV2 to TRBJ2-5; 8 bases map to TRBD2. Source: cultured PBMCs, taken from culture after CMV antigen stimulation. The receptor comes from a human donor in good health (CMV status not recorded). Some clones in this sample may be carry-over from other donors' samples. Written as DNA, the CDR3 is TGTGCCAGCAGTGCGAGGGGCGGGGGGCACTACTTC. Protein product: CASSARGGGHYF.